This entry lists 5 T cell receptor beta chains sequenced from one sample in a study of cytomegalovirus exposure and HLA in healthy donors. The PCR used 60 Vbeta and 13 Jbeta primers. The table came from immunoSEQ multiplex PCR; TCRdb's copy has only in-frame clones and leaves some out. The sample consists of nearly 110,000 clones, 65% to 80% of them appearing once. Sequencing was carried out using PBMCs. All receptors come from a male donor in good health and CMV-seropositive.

In nucleotides, the CDR3 is TGCGCCAGCAGCTTGGGACAGGGAGGTTGGCGTGAAGCTTTCTTT. This translates into CASSLGQGGWREAFF. The rearrangement uses TRBV5-1 and TRBJ1-1; 7 bases are a match to TRBD1. The CDR3 length is 15 residues. J was trimmed by 7 bases and V by 0 bases; bases with no gene match: 9. Germline V gene lookup returns CDR1 SGHRS and CDR2 YFSETQ.

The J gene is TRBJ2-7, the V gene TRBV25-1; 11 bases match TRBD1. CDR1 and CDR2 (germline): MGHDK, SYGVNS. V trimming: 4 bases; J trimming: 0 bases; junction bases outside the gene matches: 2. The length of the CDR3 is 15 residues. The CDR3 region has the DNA TGTGCCAGCAGTGTTGGGACAGGGGGCTCCTACGAGCAGTACTTC. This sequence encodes CASSVGTGGSYEQYF.

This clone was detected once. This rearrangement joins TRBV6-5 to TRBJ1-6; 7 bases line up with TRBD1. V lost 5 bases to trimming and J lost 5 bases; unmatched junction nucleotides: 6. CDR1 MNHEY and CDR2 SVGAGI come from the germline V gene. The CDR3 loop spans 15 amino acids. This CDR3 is CASSTDRADNSPLHF. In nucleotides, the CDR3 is TGTGCCAGCAGTACCGACAGGGCGGATAATTCACCCCTCCACTTT.

CDR3 DNA: TGCGCCAGCAGCCAAGAGGTTGGTAGCGGGGGGGCCATAGATACGCAGTATTTT. This encodes CASSQEVGSGGAIDTQYF. The chain couples TRBV4-3 to TRBJ2-3, with 11 bases that match TRBD2. The CDR3 runs to 18 residues. CDR1 is LGHNA and CDR2 is YSLEER in the germline V gene. J gave up 5 bases and V 0 bases, and 10 bases lay outside the gene matches.

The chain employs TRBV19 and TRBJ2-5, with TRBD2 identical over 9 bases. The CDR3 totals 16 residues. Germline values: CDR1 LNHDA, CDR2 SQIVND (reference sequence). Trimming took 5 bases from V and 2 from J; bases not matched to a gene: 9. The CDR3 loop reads CASSSVSAGGQETQYF. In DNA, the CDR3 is TGTGCCAGTAGTTCCGTCTCAGCGGGAGGTCAAGAGACCCAGTACTTC.